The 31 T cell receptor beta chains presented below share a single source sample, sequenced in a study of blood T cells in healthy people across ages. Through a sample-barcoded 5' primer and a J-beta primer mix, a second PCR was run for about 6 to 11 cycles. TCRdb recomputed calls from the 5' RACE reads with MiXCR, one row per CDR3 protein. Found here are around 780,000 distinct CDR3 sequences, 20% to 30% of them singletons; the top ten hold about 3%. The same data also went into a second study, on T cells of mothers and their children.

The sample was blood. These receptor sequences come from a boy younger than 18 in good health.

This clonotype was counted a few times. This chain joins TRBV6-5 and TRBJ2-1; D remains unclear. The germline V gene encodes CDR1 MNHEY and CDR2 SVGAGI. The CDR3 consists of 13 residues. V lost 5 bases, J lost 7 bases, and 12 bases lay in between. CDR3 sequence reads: CASSPSIENEQFF. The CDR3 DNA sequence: TGTGCCAGCAGTCCATCCATCGAGAATGAGCAGTTCTTC.

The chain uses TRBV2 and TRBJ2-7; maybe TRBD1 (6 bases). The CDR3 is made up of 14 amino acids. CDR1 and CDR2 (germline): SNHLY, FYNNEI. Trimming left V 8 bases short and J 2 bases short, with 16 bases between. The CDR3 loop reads CASRSVGQTYEQYF. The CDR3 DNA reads TGTGCCAGCCGGAGTGTCGGACAGACCTACGAGCAGTACTTC.

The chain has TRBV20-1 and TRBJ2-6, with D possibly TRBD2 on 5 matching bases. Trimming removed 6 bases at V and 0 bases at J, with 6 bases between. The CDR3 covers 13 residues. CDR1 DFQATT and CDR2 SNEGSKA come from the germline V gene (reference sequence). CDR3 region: CSAEGSGANVLTF. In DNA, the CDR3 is TGCAGTGCCGAGGGCTCTGGGGCCAACGTCCTGACTTTC.

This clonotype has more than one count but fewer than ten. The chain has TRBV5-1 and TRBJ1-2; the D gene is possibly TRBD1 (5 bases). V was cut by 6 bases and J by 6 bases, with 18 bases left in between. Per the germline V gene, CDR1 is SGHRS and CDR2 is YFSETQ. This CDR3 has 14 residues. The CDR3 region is CASNRDGTENGYTF. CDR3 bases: TGCGCCAGCAACCGGGACGGAACAGAGAATGGCTACACCTTC. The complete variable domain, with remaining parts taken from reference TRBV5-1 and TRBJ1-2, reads KAGVTQTPRYLIKTRGQQVTLSCSPISGHRSVSWYQQTPGQGLQFLFEYFSETQRNKGNFPGRFSGRQFSNSRSEMNVSTLELGDSALYLCASNRDGTENGYTFGSGTRLTVV.

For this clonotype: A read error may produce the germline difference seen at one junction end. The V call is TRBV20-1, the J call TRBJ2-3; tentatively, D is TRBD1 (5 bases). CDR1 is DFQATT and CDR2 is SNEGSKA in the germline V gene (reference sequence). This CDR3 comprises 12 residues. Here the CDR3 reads CSAVGPGDTRYF. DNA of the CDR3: TGCAGTGCGGTGGGGCCTGGAGATACGCGGTATTTT.

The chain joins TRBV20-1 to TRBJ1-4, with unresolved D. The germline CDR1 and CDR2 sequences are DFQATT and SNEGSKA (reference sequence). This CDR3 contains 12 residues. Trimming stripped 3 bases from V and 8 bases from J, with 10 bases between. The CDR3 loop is CSARPAGEKLFF. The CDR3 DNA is TGCAGTGCTAGGCCGGCAGGAGAAAAACTGTTTTTT.

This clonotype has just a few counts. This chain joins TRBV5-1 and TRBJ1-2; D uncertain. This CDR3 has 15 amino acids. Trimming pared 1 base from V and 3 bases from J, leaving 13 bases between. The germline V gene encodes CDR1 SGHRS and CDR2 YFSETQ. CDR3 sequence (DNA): TGCGCCAGCAGCTTGTGGGTTACGAAGGACTATGGCTACACCTTC. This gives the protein CASSLWVTKDYGYTF.

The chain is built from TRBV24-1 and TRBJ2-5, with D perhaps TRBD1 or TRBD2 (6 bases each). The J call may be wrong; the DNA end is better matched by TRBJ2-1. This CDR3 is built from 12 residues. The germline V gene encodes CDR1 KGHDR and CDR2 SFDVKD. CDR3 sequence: CATSDQGGFQFF. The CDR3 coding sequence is TGTGCCACCAGTGACCAAGGGGGGTTTCAGTTCTTC.

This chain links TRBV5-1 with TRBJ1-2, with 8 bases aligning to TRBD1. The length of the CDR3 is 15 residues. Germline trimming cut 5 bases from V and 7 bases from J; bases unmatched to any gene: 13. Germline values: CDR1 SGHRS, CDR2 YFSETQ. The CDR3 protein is CASSLEAGGFGGYTF. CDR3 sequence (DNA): TGCGCCAGCAGTCTGGAAGCAGGGGGCTTCGGTGGCTACACCTTC.

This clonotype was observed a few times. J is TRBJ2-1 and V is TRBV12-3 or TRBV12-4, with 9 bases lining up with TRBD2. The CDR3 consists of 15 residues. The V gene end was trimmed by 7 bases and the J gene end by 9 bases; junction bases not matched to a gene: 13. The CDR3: CASTSELSGGIEQFF. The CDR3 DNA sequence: TGTGCCAGCACCTCTGAACTTAGCGGGGGAATTGAGCAGTTCTTC.

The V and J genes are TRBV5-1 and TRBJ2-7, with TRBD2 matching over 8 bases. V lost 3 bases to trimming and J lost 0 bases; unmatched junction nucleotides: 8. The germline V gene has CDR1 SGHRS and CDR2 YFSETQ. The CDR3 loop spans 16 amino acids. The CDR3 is CASSWDGGAASYEQYF. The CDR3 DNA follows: TGCGCCAGCAGCTGGGACGGGGGGGCTGCCTCCTACGAGCAGTACTTC.

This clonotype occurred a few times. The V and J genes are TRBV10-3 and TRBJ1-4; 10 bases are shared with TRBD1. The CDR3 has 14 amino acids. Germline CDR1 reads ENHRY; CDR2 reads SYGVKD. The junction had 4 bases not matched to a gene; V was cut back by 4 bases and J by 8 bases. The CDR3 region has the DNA TGTGCCATCAGTGGGGGGACAGGGGAAGAAAAACTGTTTTTT. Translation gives CAISGGTGEEKLFF.

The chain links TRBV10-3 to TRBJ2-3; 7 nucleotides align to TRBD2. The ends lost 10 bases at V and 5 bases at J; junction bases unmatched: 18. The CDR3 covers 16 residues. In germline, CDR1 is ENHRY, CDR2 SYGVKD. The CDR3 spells CANSRGEERGLDTQYF. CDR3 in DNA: TGTGCCAACAGCCGGGGGGAGGAGCGGGGATTAGATACGCAGTATTTT.

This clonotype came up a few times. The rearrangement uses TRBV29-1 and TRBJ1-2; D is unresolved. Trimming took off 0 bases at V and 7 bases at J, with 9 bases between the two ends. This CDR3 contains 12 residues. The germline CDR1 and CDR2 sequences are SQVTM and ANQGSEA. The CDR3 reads CSVEDIGTGYTF. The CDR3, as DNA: TGCAGCGTTGAAGACATCGGCACTGGCTACACCTTC.

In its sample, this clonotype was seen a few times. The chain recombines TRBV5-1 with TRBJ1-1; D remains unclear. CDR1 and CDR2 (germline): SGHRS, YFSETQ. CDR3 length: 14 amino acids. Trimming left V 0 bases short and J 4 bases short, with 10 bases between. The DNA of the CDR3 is TGCGCCAGCAGCTTGGAGGCGGGGTCCACTGAAGCTTTCTTT. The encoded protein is CASSLEAGSTEAFF.

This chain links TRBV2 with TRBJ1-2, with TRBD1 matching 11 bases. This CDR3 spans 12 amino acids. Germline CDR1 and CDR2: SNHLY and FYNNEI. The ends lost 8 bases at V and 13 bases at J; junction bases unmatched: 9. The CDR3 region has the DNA TGTGCCAGCGGGACAGGGGGACCCCTCAGCACCTTC. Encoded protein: CASGTGGPLSTF.

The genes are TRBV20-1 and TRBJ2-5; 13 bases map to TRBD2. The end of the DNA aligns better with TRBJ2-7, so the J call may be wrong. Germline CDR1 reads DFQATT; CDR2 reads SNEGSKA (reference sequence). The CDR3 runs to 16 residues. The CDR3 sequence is CSARAGTSGMSYEQYF. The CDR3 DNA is TGCAGTGCTAGAGCCGGGACTAGCGGGATGTCCTACGAGCAGTACTTC.

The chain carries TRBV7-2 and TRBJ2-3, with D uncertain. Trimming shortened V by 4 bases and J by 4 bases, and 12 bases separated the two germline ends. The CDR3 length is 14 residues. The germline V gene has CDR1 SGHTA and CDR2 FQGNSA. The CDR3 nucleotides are TGTGCCAGCAGCTCACATATGGGCGCAGATACGCAGTATTTT. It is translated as CASSSHMGADTQYF. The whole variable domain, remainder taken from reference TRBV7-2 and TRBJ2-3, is GAGVSQSPSNKVTEKGKDVELRCDPISGHTALYWYRQSLGQGLEFLIYFQGNSAPDKSGLPSDRFSAERTGGSVSTLTIQRTQQEDSAVYLCASSSHMGADTQYFGPGTRLTVL.

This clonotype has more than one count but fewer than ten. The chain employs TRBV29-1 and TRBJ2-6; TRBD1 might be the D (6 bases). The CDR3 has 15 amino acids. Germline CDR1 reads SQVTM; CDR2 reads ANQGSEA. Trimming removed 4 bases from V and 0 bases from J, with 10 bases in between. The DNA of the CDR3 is TGCAGCGTTGGTAGACAGGACTCTGGGGCCAACGTCCTGACTTTC. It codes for CSVGRQDSGANVLTF.

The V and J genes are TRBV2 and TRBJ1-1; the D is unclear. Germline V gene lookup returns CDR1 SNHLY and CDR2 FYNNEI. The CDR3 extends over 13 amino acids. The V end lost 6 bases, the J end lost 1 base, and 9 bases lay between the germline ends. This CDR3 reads CASSSAENTEAFF. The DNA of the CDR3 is TGTGCCAGCAGCTCGGCCGAGAACACTGAAGCTTTCTTT.

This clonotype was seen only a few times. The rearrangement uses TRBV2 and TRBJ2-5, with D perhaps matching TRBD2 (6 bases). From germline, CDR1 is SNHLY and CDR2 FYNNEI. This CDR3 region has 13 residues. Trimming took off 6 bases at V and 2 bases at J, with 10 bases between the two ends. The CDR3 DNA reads TGTGCCAGCAGCGGACTATATCAAGAGACCCAGTACTTC. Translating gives CASSGLYQETQYF.

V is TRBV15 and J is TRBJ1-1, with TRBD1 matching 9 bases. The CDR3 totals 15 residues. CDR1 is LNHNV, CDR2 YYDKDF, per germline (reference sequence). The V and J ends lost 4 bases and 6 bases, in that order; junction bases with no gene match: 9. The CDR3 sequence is CATSIPDRGWAEAFF. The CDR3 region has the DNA TGTGCCACCAGCATACCGGACAGGGGTTGGGCTGAAGCTTTCTTT. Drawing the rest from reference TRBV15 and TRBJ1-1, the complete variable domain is DAMVIQNPRYQVTQFGKPVTLSCSQTLNHNVMYWYQQKSSQAPKLLFHYYDKDFNNEADTPDNFQSRRPNTSFCFLDIRSPGLGDTAMYLCATSIPDRGWAEAFFGQGTRLTVV.

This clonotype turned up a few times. The CDR3 loop reads CASGYGQQAGNTIYF. As DNA, the CDR3 is TGTGCCAGCGGCTATGGACAGCAAGCTGGAAACACCATATATTTT. This sequence joins TRBV13 and TRBJ1-3; weak D call: TRBD1 (6 bases). The length of the CDR3 is 15 residues. Trimming pared 8 bases from V and 2 bases from J, leaving 16 bases between. CDR1 and CDR2 from the germline V gene are PRHDT and FYEKMQ (reference sequence).

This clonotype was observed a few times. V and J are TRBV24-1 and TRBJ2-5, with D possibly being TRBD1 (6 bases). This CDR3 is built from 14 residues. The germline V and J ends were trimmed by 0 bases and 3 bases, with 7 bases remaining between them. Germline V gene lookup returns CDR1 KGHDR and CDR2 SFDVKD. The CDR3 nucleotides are TGTGCCACCAGTGATTTGGGACAGAAAGAGACCCAGTACTTC. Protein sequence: CATSDLGQKETQYF.

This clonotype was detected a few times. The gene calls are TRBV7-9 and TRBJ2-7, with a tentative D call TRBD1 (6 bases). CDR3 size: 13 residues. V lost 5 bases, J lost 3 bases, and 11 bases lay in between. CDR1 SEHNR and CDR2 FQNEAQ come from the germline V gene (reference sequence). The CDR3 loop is CASSDWDIYEQYF. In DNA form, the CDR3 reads TGTGCCAGCAGCGATTGGGACATCTACGAGCAGTACTTC.

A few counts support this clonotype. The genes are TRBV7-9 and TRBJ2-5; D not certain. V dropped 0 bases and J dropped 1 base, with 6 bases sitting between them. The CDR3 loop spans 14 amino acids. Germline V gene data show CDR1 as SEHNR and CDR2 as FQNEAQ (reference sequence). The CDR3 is CASSLALSQETQYF. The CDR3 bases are TGTGCCAGCAGCTTAGCGCTCTCCCAAGAGACCCAGTACTTC.

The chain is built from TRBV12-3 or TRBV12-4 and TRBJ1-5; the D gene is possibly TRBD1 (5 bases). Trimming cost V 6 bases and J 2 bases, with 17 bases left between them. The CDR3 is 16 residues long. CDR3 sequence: CASSPPTVNGNQPQHF. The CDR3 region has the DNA TGTGCCAGCAGCCCCCCGACAGTGAATGGCAATCAGCCCCAGCATTTT.

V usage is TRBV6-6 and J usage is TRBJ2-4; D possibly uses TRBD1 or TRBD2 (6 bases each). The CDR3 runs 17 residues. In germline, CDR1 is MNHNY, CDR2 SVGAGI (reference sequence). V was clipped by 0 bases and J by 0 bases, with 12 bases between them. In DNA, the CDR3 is TGTGCCAGCAGTTACTCGTCGGGGGCCTTAGCCAAAAACATTCAGTACTTC. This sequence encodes CASSYSSGALAKNIQYF.

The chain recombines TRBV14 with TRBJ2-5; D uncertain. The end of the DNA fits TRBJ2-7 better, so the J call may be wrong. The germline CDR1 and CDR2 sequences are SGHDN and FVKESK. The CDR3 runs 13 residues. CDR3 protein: CASSQGHSYEQYF. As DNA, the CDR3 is TGTGCCAGCAGCCAAGGGCACTCCTACGAGCAGTACTTC.

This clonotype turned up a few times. The CDR3 DNA sequence: TGCGCCAGCAGCTTGGCATCGGACAGCTGTGGCTACACCTTC. The encoded protein is CASSLASDSCGYTF. The genes are TRBV5-1 and TRBJ1-2; a possible D gene is TRBD1 (6 bases). CDR1 is SGHRS, CDR2 YFSETQ, per germline. Trimming stripped 0 bases from V and 7 bases from J, with 13 bases between. The CDR3 covers 14 residues.

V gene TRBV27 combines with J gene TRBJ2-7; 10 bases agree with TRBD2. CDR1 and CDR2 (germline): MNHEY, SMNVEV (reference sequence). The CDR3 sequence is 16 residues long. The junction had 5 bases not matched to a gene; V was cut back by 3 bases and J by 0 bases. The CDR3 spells CASSLIRTSGSYEQYF. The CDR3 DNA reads TGTGCCAGCAGTTTGATCCGGACTAGCGGCTCCTACGAGCAGTACTTC.